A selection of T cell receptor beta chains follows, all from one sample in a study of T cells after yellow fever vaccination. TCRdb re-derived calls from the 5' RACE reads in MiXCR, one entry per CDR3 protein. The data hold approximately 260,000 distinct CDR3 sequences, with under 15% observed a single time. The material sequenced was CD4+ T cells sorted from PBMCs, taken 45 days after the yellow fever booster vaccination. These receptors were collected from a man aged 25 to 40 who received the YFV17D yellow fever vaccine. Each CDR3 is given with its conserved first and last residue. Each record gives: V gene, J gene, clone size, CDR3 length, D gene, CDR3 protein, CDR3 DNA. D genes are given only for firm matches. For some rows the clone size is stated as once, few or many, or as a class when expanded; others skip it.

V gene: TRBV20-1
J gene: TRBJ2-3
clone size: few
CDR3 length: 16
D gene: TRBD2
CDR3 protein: CSASILAGGLTDTQYF
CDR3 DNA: TGCAGTGCTAGCATTCTAGCGGGAGGGCTCACAGATACGCAGTATTTT

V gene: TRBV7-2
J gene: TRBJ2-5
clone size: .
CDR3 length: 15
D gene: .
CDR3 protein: CDSSLVGSASGTQYF
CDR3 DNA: TGTGACAGCAGCTTAGTAGGTTCGGCCTCGGGGACCCAGTACTTC

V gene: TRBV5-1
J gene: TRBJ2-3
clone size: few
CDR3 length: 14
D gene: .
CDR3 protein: CASSTGGGTDTQYF
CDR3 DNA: TGCGCCAGCAGCACGGGTGGGGGAACAGATACGCAGTATTTT

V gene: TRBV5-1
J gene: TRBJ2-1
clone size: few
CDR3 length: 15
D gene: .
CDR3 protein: CASSPLVGRNNEQFF
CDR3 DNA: TGCGCCAGCAGCCCCCTAGTTGGGAGAAACAATGAGCAGTTCTTC

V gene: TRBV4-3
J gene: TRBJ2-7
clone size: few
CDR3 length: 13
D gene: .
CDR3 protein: CASSQVIGGQQYF
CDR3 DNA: TGCGCCAGCAGCCAAGTGATTGGGGGCCAGCAGTACTTC

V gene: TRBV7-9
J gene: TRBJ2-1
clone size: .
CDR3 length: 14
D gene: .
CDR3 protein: CASSLQAGNSEQFF
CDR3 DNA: TGTGCCAGCAGCTTACAGGCTGGAAATTCCGAGCAGTTCTTC

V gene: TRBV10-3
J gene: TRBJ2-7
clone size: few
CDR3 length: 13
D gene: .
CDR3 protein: CAISEGVAYEQYF
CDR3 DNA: TGTGCCATCAGTGAAGGTGTTGCCTACGAGCAGTACTTC

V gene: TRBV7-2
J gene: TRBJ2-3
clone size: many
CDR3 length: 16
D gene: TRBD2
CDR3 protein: CASSALAGGGTDTQYF
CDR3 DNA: TGTGCCAGCAGCGCCCTAGCGGGAGGGGGCACAGATACGCAGTATTTT

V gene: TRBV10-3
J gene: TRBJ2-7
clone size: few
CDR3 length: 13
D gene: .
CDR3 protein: CAIRLTAGSEQYF
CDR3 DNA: TGTGCCATCAGACTTACAGCGGGCAGCGAGCAGTACTTC

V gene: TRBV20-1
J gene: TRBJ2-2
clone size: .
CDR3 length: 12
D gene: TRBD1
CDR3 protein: CSARQGAGELFF
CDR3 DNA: TGCAGTGCTAGACAGGGGGCCGGGGAGCTGTTTTTT

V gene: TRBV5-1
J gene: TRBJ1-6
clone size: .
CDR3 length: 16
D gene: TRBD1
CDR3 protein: CASSNGQGALRSPLHF
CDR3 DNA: TGCGCCAGCAGCAACGGACAGGGGGCTTTGAGGTCACCCCTCCACTTT

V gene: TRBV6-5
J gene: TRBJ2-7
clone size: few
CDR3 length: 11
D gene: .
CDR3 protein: CASSKRSEQYF
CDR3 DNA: TGTGCCAGCAGTAAGAGGAGCGAGCAGTACTTC

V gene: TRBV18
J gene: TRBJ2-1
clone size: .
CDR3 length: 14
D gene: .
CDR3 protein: CASSPPKGSNEQFF
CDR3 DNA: TGTGCCAGCTCACCACCTAAGGGGAGCAATGAGCAGTTCTTC

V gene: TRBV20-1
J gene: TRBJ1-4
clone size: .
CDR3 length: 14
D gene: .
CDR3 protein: CSARATPTNEKLFF
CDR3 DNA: TGCAGTGCTAGAGCTACACCAACTAATGAAAAACTGTTTTTT

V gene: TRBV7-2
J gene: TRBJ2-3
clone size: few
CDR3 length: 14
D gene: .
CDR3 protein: CATSSPTMTDTQYF
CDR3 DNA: TGTGCCACCTCCAGCCCGACTATGACAGATACGCAGTATTTT

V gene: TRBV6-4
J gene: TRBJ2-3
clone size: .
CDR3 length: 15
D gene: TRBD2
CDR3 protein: CATKTSGRATDTQYF
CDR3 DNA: TGTGCCACCAAGACTAGCGGGAGGGCCACAGATACGCAGTATTTT

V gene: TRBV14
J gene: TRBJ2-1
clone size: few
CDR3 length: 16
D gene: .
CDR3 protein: CASSQDGSSSYNEQFF
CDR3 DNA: TGTGCCAGCAGCCAAGACGGGTCGAGCTCCTACAATGAGCAGTTCTTC

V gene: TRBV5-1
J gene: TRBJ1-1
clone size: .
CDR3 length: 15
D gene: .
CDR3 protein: CASSSATVGTTEAFF
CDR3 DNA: TGCGCCAGCAGCTCTGCGACAGTAGGGACCACTGAAGCTTTCTTT

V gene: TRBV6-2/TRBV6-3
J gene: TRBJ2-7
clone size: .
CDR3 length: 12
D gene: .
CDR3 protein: CASSRTPWEQYF
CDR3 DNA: TGTGCCAGCAGTAGGACCCCATGGGAGCAGTACTTC

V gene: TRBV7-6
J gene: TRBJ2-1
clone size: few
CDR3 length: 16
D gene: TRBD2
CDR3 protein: CASSSGREGSYNEQFF
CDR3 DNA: TGTGCCAGCAGCTCTGGGCGGGAGGGCTCCTACAATGAGCAGTTCTTC

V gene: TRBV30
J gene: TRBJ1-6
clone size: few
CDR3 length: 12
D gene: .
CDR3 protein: CAWSWQSSPLHF
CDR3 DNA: TGTGCCTGGAGTTGGCAGAGTTCACCCCTCCACTTT

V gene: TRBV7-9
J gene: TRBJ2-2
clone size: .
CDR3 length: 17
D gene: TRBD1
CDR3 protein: CASSRPIDRANTGELFF
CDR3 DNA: TGTGCCAGCAGCCGCCCGATTGACAGGGCGAACACCGGGGAGCTGTTTTTT

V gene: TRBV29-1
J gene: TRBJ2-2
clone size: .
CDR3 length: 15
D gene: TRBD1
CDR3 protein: CSAPDRGLDTGELFF
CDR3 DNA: TGCAGCGCCCCGGACAGGGGATTGGACACCGGGGAGCTGTTTTTT

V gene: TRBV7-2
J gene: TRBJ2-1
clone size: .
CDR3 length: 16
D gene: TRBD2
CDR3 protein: CASSANGLAGATEQFF
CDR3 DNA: TGTGCCAGCAGCGCCAACGGACTAGCGGGAGCCACTGAGCAGTTCTTC

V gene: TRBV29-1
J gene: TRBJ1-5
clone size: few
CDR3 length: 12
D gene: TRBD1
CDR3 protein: CSASGQGQPQHF
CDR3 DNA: TGCAGCGCTTCGGGACAGGGACAGCCCCAGCATTTT

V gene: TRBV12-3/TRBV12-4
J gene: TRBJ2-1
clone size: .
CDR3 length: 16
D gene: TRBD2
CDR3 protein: CASSRTSGRAYNEQFF
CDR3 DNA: TGTGCCAGCAGTCGGACTAGCGGGAGGGCCTACAATGAGCAGTTCTTC

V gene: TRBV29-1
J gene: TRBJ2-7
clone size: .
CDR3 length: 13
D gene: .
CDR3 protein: CSVMTDFPYEQYF
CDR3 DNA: TGCAGCGTAATGACGGATTTTCCCTACGAGCAGTACTTC

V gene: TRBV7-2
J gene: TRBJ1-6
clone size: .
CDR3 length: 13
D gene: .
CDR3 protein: CASRGTLPSPLHF
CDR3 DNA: TGTGCCAGCCGGGGGACATTACCTTCACCCCTCCACTTT

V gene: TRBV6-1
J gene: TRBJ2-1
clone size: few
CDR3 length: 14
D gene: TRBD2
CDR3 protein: CATKSGSTYNEQFF
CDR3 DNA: TGTGCCACAAAGAGCGGGAGTACTTACAATGAGCAGTTCTTC

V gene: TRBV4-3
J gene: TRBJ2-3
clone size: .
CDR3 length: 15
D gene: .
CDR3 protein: CASSQAGQYTDTQYF
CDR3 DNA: TGCGCCAGCAGCCAAGCCGGACAATACACAGATACGCAGTATTTT

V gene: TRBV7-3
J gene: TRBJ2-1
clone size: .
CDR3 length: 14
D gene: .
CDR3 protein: CASSPPGLRDEQFF
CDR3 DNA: TGTGCCAGCAGCCCTCCCGGACTAAGAGATGAGCAGTTCTTC

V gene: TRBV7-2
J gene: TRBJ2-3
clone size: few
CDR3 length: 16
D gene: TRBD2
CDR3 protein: CASSARLSGVSDTQYF
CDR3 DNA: TGTGCCAGCAGCGCCCGCCTCAGCGGGGTCTCGGATACGCAGTATTTT

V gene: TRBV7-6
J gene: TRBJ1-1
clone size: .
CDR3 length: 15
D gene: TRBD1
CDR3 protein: CASSPRQGTNTEAFF
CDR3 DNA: TGTGCCAGCAGCCCCCGACAGGGGACGAACACTGAAGCTTTCTTT

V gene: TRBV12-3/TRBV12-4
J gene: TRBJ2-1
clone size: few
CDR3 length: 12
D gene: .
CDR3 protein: CASSPRGYEQFF
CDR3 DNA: TGTGCCAGCAGCCCTAGGGGCTATGAGCAGTTCTTC

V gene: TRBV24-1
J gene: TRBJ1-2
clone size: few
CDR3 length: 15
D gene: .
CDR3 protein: CATSDSGRPNYGYTF
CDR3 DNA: TGTGCCACCAGTGATTCCGGCCGTCCCAACTATGGCTACACCTTC

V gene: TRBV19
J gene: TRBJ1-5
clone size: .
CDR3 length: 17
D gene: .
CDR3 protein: CASSRAQDFVTNQPQHF
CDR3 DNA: TGTGCCAGTAGTCGAGCCCAGGACTTTGTAACTAATCAGCCCCAGCATTTT

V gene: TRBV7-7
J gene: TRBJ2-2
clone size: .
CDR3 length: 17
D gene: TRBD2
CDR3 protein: CASTPGGLAGGGGELFF
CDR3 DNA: TGTGCTAGCACCCCCGGTGGCCTAGCGGGAGGAGGAGGGGAGCTGTTTTTT

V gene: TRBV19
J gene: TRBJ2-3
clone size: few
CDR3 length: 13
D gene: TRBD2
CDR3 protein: CASGSGRTDTQYF
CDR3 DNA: TGTGCCAGTGGCAGCGGGAGGACAGATACGCAGTATTTT

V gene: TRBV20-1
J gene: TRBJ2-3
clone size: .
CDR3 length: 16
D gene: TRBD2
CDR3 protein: CSAYGGLAGGTDTQYF
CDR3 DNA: TGCAGTGCCTACGGTGGACTAGCGGGGGGCACAGATACGCAGTATTTT

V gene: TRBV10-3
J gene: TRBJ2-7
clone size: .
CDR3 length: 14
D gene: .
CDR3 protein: CAISENSAVGEQYF
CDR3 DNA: TGTGCCATCAGCGAAAACAGTGCGGTGGGGGAGCAGTACTTC

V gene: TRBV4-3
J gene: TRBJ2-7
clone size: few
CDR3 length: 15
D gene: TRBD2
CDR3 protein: CASSQRDGGAYEQYF
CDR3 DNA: TGCGCCAGCAGCCAAAGGGACGGGGGGGCCTACGAGCAGTACTTC

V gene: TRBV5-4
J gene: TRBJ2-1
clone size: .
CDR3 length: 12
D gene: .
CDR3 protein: CASSFGGREQFF
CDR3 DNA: TGTGCCAGCAGCTTTGGGGGCAGGGAGCAGTTCTTC

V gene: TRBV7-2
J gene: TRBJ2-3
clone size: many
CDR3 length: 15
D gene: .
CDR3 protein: CASSWGALRIDTQYF
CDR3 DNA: TGTGCCAGCAGCTGGGGGGCACTCCGCATTGATACGCAGTATTTT

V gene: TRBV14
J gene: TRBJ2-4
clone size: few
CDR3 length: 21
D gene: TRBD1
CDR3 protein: CASSQEEEGQGGNLAKNIQYF
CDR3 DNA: TGTGCCAGCAGCCAAGAGGAAGAAGGACAGGGTGGGAACCTAGCCAAAAACATTCAGTACTTC

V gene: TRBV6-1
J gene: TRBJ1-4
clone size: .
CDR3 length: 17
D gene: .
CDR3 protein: CASSTSGTGAFREKLFF
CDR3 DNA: TGTGCCAGCAGTACCTCCGGGACGGGAGCCTTTAGGGAAAAACTGTTTTTT

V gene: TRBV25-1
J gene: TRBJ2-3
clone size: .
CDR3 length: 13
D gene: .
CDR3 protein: CASRALGTDTQYF
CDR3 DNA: TGTGCCAGCAGGGCTCTAGGCACAGATACGCAGTATTTT

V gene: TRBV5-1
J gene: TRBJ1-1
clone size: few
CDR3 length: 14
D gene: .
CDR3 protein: CASSWAGEGTEAFF
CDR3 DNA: TGCGCCAGCAGCTGGGCTGGGGAAGGCACTGAAGCTTTCTTT

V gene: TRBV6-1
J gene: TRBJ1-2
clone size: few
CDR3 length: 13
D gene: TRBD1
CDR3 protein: CASSETGTYGYTF
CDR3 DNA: TGTGCCAGCAGTGAGACAGGGACCTATGGCTACACCTTC

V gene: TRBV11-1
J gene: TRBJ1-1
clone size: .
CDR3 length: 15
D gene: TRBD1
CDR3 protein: CASSPGTGFSTEAFF
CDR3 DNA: TGTGCCAGCAGCCCCGGGACAGGGTTCAGCACTGAAGCTTTCTTT

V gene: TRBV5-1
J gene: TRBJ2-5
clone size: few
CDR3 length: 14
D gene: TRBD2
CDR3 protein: CASTPGGTQETQYF
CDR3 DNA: TGCGCCAGCACCCCGGGGGGGACCCAAGAGACCCAGTACTTC

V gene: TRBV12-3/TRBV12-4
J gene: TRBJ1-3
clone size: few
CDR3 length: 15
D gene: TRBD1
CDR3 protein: CASGPTGGSGNTIYF
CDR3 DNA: TGTGCCAGCGGACCGACAGGGGGCTCTGGAAACACCATATATTTT

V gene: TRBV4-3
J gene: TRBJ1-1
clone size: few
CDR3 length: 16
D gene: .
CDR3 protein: CASSQVGGRLATEAFF
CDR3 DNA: TGCGCCAGCAGCCAAGTAGGGGGGCGTCTGGCCACTGAAGCTTTCTTT

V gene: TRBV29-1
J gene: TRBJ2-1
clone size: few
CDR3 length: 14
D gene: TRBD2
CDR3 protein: CSARTSGRWNEQFF
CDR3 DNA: TGCAGCGCCCGGACTAGCGGGAGATGGAATGAGCAGTTCTTC

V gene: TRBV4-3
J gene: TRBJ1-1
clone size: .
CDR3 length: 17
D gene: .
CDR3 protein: CASSQEWAGAWNTEAFF
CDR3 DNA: TGCGCCAGCAGCCAAGAATGGGCAGGGGCTTGGAACACTGAAGCTTTCTTT

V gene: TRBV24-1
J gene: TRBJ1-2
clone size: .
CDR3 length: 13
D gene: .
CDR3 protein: CATSDGGAHGCTF
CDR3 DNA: TGTGCCACCAGTGACGGAGGCGCCCATGGCTGCACCTTC